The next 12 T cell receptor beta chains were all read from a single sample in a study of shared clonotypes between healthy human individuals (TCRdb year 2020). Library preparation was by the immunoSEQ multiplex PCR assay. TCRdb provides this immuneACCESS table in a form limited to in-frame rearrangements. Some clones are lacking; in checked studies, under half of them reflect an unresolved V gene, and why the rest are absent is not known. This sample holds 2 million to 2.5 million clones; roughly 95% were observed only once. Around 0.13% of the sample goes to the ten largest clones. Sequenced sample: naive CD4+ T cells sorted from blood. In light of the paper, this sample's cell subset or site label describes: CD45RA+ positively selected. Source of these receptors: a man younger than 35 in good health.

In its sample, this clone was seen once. The CDR3 protein is CASTPNSGGLTPLHF. The CDR3 DNA sequence: TGTGCCAGCACACCAAATTCGGGAGGCCTTACACCCCTCCACTTT. The genes are TRBV7-8 and TRBJ1-6, with unresolved D. This CDR3 has 15 amino acids. Looked up from germline, CDR1 is SGHVS and CDR2 is FQNEAQ. Deletions cut 7 bases from V and 11 bases from J, with 21 bases between.

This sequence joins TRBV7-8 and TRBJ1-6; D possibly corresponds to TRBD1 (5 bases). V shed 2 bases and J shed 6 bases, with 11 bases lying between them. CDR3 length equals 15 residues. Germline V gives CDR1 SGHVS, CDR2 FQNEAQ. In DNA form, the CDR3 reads TGTGCCAGCAGCTTACAGGGACTGTCTAATTCACCCCTCCACTTT. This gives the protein CASSLQGLSNSPLHF.

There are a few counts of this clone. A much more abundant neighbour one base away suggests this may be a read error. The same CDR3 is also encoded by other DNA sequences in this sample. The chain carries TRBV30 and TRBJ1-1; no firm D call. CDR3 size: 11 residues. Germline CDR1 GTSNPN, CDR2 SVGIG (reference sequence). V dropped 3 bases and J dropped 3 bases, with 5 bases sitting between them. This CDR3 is CAWSLDTEAFF. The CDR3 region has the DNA TGTGCCTGGAGCCTAGACACTGAAGCTTTCTTT.

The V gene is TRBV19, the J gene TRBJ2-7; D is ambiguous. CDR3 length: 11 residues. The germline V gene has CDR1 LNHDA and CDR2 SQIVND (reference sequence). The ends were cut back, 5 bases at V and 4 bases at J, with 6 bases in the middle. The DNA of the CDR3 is TGTGCCAGTAGTTTCGGATACGAGCAGTACTTC. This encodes CASSFGYEQYF.

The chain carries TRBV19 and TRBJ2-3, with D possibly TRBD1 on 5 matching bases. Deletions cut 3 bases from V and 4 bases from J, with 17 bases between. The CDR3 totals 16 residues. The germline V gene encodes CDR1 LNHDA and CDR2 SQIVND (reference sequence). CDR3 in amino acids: CASSIEAGKSADTQYF. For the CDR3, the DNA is TGTGCCAGTAGTATCGAGGCAGGGAAATCGGCAGATACGCAGTATTTT.

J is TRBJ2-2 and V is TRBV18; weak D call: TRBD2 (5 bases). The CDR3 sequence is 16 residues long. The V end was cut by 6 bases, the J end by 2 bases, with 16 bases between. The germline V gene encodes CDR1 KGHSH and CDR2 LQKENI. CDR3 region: CASSSRETLNTGELFF. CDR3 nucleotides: TGTGCCAGCTCGTCAAGGGAGACACTCAACACCGGGGAGCTGTTTTTT. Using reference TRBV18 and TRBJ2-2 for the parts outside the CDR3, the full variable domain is NAGVMQNPRHLVRRRGQEARLRCSPMKGHSHVYWYRQLPEEGLKFMVYLQKENIIDESGMPKERFSAEFPKEGPSILRIQQVVRGDSAAYFCASSSRETLNTGELFFGEGSRLTVL.

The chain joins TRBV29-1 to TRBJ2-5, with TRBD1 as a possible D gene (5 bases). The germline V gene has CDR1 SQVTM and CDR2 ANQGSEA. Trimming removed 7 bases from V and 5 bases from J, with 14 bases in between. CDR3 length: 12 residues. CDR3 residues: CSARWGVETQYF. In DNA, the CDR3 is TGCAGCGCTAGATGGGGCGTGGAGACCCAGTACTTC.

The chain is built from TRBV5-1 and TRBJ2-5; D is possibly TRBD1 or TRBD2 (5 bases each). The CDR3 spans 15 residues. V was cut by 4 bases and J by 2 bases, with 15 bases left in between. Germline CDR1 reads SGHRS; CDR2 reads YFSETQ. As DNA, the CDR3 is TGCGCCAGCAGCCCGGGCAGGGAGACTCAAGAGACCCAGTACTTC. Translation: CASSPGRETQETQYF.

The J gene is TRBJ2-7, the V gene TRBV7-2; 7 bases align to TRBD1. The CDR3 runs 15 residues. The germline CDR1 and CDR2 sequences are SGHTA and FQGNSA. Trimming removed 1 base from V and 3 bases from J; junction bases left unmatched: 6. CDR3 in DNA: TGTGCCAGCAGCTTAGTAAAGGCAGGGGGCTACGAGCAGTACTTC. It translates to CASSLVKAGGYEQYF.

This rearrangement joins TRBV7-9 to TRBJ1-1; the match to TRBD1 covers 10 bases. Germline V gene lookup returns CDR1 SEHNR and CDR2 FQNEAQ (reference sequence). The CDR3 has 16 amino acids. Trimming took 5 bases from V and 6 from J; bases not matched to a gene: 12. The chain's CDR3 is CASSDRTGGVFPEAFF. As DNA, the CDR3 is TGTGCCAGCAGCGATCGGACAGGGGGAGTGTTCCCTGAAGCTTTCTTT.

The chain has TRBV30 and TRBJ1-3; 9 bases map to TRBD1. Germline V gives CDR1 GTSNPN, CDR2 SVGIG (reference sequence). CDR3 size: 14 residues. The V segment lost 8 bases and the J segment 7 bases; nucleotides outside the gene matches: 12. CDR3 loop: CARPGQGKPNTIYF. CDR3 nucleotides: TGTGCCAGGCCGGGACAGGGAAAACCGAACACCATATATTTT.

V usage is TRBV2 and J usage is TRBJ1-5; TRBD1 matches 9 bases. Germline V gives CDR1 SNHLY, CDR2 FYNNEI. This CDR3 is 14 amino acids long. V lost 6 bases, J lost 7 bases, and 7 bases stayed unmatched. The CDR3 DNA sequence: TGTGCCAGCAGGGAGGACAGGGGCGGCCAGCCCCAGCATTTT. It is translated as CASREDRGGQPQHF.